This T cell receptor beta chain was retrieved from a study of T cells after yellow fever vaccination. Study-wide background: Researchers used SMART-Seq v4 Ultra Low Input to prepare fractions that had low cell numbers.

It was through 5'RACE template switching that TCR cDNA was made, with a universal primer site and UMIs added. TCRdb re-analysed the 5' RACE reads in MiXCR, keeping a single row per CDR3 protein. The sample contains about 130,000 distinct CDR3 sequences, about 8.8% of which appear only once. Study-level results: It was a weaker secondary response, yet one that peaked faster, at day 5 versus 15. A minor fraction of clonotypes spanned both CD4 and CD8 compartments.

Notes on this clonotype: Its antigen remains unknown.

Trimming stripped 5 bases from V and 4 bases from J, with 20 bases between. CDR3 length equals 16 residues. CDR1 is SGHVS, CDR2 FQNEAQ, per germline. The chain links TRBV7-8 to TRBJ1-1; maybe TRBD1 (5 bases). This sample comprised CD8+ T cells sorted from PBMCs, obtained on the day of the yellow fever booster vaccination. The receptor comes from a man aged 18 to 29 who received the YFV17D yellow fever vaccine. The CDR3 coding sequence is TGTGCCAGCAGCCCCCCCCACGCGGGACGGACCACTGAAGCTTTCTTT. Its translation is CASSPPHAGRTTEAFF.